The text below deals with one T cell receptor (beta chain). Its antigen is currently unknown. The repertoire was sequenced with immunoSEQ multiplex PCR; TCRdb's copy has only in-frame clones and lacks some. The data show approximately 35,000 clones, roughly 90% seen once. This entry is derived from a study of T cell responses to AZD1222 COVID-19 vaccine. Trimming took 5 bases from V and 3 from J, leaving 8 bases between them. The germline gives CDR1 SEHNR, CDR2 FQNEAQ (reference sequence). CDR3 length equals 14 residues. Notes on the study in general: A mostly white British donor set with more females was recruited, and clonal diversity was possibly underestimated.

The starting material was peripheral blood, obtained on day 0 of AZD1222 vaccination. The clonotype was recovered from an adult in good health. V and J are TRBV7-9 and TRBJ2-6, with D unresolved. CDR3 loop: CASSRTRGANVLTF. CDR3 bases: TGTGCCAGCAGCCGAACGCGTGGGGCCAACGTCCTGACTTTC.